This entry concerns a single T cell receptor beta chain. This specimen comes from a study of T cell changes during pregnancy in multiple sclerosis. Germline CDR1 reads MNHEY; CDR2 reads SMNVEV (reference sequence). The CDR3 totals 16 residues. V lost 1 base to trimming and J lost 6 bases, with 15 bases between them. Some clones are missing from TCRdb's copy, which holds only in-frame ones; the method was immunoSEQ multiplex PCR. The sample lists tens of thousands of clones; over 90% were seen once. This chain links TRBV27 with TRBJ1-4, with a tentative D call TRBD1 (6 bases). Sample: CD8+ T cells from peripheral blood mononuclear cells, taken in the third trimester of pregnancy. The sequence was collected from a female donor with multiple sclerosis, enrolled in a pregnancy study. CDR3 sequence reads: CASSLFPAGADEKLFF. The CDR3 DNA sequence: TGTGCCAGCAGTTTATTCCCCGCGGGGGCGGATGAAAAACTGTTTTTT.